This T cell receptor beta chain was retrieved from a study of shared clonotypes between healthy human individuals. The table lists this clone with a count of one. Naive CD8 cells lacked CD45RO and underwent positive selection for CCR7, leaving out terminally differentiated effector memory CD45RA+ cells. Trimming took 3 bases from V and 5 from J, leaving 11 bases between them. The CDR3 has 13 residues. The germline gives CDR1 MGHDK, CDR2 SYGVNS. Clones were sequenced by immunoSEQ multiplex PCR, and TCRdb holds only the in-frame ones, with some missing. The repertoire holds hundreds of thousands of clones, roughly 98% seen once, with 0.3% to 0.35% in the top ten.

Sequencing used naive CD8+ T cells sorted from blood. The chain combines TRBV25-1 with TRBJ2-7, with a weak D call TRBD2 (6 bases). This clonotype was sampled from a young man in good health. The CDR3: CASSEGLFHEQYF. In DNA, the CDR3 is TGTGCCAGCAGTGAGGGACTTTTCCACGAGCAGTACTTC.